This record covers a single T cell receptor beta chain. The antigen it binds to is not known. Qualities for individual bases were not recorded, and no much larger clone is one base off. Systemically healthy Caucasian individuals from Russia, some 40 in total and aged about 6 to 95 years, were included as donors. Each donor gave approximately 9.3 milliliters of peripheral blood, collected into EDTA-treated Vacutainer tubes. Ficoll-Paque density-gradient centrifugation was used to isolate PBMCs, with at least 6.5 million per sample. Trizol reagent was used to extract total RNA from PBMCs, with at least 6 micrograms per sample. Naive CD45RAhigh/CD27high T cell percentages were measured by flow cytometry on a PBMC aliquot from every donor. Trimming takes 5 bases from V and 4 bases from J, and the germline ends sit 16 bases apart. From its cysteine to its phenylalanine, the CDR3 spans 15 amino acids. Only the CDR3 region is kept as DNA, spanning 45 bases read in frame from base 1. Taken from the germline V gene, the CDR1 and CDR2 loops are SGHAT and FQNNGV.

This record comes from a study of blood T cells in healthy people across ages (dated by TCRdb to the mid-2010s). Some background on the complete study: In model experiments, template switching captured roughly one uniquely barcoded TCR beta cDNA molecule for every two T cells. The donors were divided into four age groups: young (average approximately 17 years), middle-aged (about 40), aged (approximately 62) and long-lived (about 90). Age-related changes in TCR beta repertoire diversity were measured in the study by deep sequencing normalized with unique cDNA molecular identifiers. Using the same blood draw, the study looked at two additional independent replicas of 1 million unique cDNA reads for two donors, one aged 18 to 29 and the other aged 80 or older. Paper-wide results and their limitations: Observed TCR beta diversity per million T cells fell roughly linearly with age, and a significant reduction was already apparent by age roughly 40. Total diversity estimates from one million sequenced T cells were considered lower bounds and underestimates. The percentage of naive T cells measured by flow cytometry correlated strongly with observed TCR beta diversity. Compared with the aged group, more naive CD4+ T cells, fewer expanded clones and increased TCR diversity were shown by the long-lived group, suggesting age selection. Since profiling was done on bulk unsorted PBMCs, naive and antigen-experienced compartments could not be conclusively compared. Donor CMV infection status was unknown, potentially confounding age-related changes in expanded clonotypes.

The library was generated by 5' RACE. The data were produced on an Illumina HiSeq 2500. A second PCR of about 7 to 12 cycles was run with a J-beta primer mix and a sample-barcoded 5' primer. A unique molecular identifier was introduced onto each TCR beta cDNA molecule by a template-switch 5' adaptor carrying 12 random nucleotides. At least 2.5 million CDR3-containing paired-end reads were obtained from each sample. First-strand cDNA was synthesized from all RNA with the Mint cDNA synthesis kit, primed by a TRBC-specific oligonucleotide. Following uracil-DNA glycosylase treatment, a first 18-cycle PCR with universal primers M1SS and BC2_uni_R was performed on all cDNA. In the original analysis: For normalization, 1 million high-quality reads, each with a distinct molecular identifier, were randomly selected from each sample. Reads with shared molecular identifiers were discarded instead of being binned into consensus sequences. MiTCR, run with a Q25 quality threshold and the strictest error-elimination algorithm, handled CDR3 identification, clonotype clustering and error correction. A nonparametric unseen species model with Euler transformation was used to estimate lower-bound total TCR beta diversity. TCRdb handled the public reads itself, with Q25 trimming in fastp and clone calling in MiXCR, and kept productive beta chains. Each entry merges the rows of one CDR3 protein and shows their most common DNA and genes. These V and J calls originate from TCRdb's pipeline instead of the authors' own analysis. This sample holds 450,000 to 600,000 distinct CDR3 sequences; roughly a quarter were observed only once. Jointly, the top ten make up over 3.5% of the sample.

These data were also reused for a study on T cells of mothers and their children. According to the second study: Donors were nine systemically healthy Caucasian individuals: three mothers and their six children. cDNA synthesis consumed the entire amount of extracted RNA, loaded at 1.5 ug RNA in each 15 ul reaction. Sample barcodes and 2-4 random nucleotides were added via the M1S primer in the second PCR. Over 10 million TCR beta CDR3 reads came from each mother, compared with 2.5 million to 3.5 million reads from each child. In both related and unrelated pairs, thymic selection shapes the output of TCR recombination in a similar way, with inherited differences having only a minor effect. Related mother-child pairs always showed normalized repertoire overlap that was slightly higher than in unrelated mother-child pairs, though the difference was never significant. No persistent microchimeric T cell clones were detected, at a sensitivity of roughly 99 clones per million clonotypes. The study used deep NGS to compare TCR beta repertoires of mothers and children, seeking features distinguishing related mother-child pairs from unrelated individuals. The mean age was roughly 44 +/- 4 years for the mothers and approximately 11 +/- 4 years for the children. Libraries were sequenced on Illumina HiSeq 2000 with 100+100 nt paired-end reads after adapter ligation with NEBNext reagents. Mother and child libraries were prepared a month apart and sequenced in separate runs to prevent cross-contamination. For each donor, between roughly 450,000 and 2,300,000 distinct TCR beta clonotypes were identified. Naive TCR beta clonotypes were estimated from low-frequency clonotypes matched to each donor's FACS-determined naive share, without sorting.

The chain joins TRBV11-2 to TRBJ2-3; a tentative D call is TRBD1 (5 bases match). The receptor comes from a boy younger than 10 in good health. The source material was blood. CDR3 loop: CASSQDLGASDTQYF. The nucleotide sequence is TGTGCCAGCAGCCAAGATTTAGGGGCCTCAGATACGCAGTATTTT.